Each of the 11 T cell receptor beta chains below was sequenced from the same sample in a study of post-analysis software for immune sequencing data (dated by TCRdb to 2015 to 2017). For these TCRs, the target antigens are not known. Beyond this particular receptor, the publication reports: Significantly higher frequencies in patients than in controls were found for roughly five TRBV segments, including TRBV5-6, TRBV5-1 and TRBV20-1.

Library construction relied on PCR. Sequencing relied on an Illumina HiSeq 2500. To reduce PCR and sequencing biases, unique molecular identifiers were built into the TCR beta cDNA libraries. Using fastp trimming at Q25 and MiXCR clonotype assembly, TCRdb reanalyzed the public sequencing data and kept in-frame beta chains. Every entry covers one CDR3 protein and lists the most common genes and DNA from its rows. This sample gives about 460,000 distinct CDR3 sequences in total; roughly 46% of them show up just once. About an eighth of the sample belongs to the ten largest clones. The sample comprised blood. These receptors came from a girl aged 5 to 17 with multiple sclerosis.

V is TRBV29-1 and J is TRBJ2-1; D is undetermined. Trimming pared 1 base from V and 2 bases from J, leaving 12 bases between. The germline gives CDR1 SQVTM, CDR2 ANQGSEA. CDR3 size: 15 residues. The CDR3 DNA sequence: TGCAGCGTTGAAGCCTCTACATTTACCTACAATGAGCAGTTCTTC. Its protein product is CSVEASTFTYNEQFF.

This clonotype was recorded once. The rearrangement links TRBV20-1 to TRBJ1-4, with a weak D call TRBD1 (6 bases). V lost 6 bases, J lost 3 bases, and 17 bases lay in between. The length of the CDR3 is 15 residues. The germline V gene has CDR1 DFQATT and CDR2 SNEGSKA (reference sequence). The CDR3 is CSAELTGTANEKLFF. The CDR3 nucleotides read TGCAGTGCCGAGCTAACAGGGACGGCTAATGAAAAACTGTTTTTT.

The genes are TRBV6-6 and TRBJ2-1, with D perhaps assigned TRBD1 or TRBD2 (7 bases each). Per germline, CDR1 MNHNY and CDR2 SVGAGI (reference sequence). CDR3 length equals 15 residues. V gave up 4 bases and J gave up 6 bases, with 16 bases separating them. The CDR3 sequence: CASSLAGGAGNEQFF. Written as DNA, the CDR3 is TGTGCCAGCAGTTTGGCAGGGGGGGCCGGCAATGAGCAGTTCTTC.

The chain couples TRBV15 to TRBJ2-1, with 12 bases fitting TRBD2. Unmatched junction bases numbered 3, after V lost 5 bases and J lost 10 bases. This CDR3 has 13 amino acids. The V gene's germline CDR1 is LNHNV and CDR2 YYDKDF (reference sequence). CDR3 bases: TGTGCCACCAGCCGACTAGCGGGAGAGGAGCAGTTCTTC. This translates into CATSRLAGEEQFF.

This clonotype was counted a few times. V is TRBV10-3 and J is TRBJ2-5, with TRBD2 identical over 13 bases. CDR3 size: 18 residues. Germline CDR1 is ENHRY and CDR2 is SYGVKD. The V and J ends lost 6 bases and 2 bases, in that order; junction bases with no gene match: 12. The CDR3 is CAIRPLTSGRLPQETQYF. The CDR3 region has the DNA TGTGCCATCAGGCCCCTGACTAGCGGGAGGCTACCTCAAGAGACCCAGTACTTC.

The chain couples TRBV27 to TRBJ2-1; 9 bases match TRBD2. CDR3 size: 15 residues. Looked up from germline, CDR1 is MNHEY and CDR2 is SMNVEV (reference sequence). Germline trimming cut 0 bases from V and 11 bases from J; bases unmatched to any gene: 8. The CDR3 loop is CASSLSSSGAVKQFF. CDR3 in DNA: TGTGCCAGCAGTTTATCGTCTAGCGGGGCCGTTAAGCAGTTCTTC.

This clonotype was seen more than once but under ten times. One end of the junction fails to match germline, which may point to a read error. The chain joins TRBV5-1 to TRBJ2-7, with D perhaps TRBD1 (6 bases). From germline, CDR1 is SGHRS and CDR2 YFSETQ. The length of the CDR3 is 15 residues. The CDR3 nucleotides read TGTGCCAGCAGCCAGATCCGGGACACCTCCTACGAGCAGTACTTC. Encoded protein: CASSQIRDTSYEQYF. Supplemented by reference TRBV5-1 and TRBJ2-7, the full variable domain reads KAGVTQTPRYLIKTRGQQVTLSCSPISGHRSVSWYQQTPGQGLQFLFEYFSETQRNKGNFPGRFSGRQFSNSRSEMNVSTLELGDSALYLCASSQIRDTSYEQYFGPGTRLTVT.

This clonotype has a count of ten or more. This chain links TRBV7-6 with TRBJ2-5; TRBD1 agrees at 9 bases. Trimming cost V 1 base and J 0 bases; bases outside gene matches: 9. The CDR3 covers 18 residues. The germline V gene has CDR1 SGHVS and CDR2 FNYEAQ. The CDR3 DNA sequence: TGTGCCAGCAGCTTAGTTTCTTACGGGACAGGGCACCAAGAGACCCAGTACTTC. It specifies CASSLVSYGTGHQETQYF.

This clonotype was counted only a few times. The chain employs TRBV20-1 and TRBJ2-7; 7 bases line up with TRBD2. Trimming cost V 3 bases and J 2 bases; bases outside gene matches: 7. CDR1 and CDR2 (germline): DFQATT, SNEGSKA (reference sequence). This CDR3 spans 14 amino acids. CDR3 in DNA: TGCAGTGCTAGGGCCGGGGGGTTCCCCTACGAGCAGTACTTC. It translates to CSARAGGFPYEQYF.

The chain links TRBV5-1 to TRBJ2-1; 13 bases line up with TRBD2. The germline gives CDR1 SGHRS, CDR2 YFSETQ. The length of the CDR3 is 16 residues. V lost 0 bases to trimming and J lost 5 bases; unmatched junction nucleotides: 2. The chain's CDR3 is CASSLGGTSGNNEQFF. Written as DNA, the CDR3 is TGCGCCAGCAGCTTGGGTGGGACTAGCGGGAACAATGAGCAGTTCTTC.

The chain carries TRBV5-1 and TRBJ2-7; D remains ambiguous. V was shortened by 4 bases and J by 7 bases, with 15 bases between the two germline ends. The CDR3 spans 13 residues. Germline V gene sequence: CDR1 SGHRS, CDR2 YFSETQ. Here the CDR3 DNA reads TGCGCCAGCAGCCCCGAGTTAACCAATGAGCAGTACTTC. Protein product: CASSPELTNEQYF.